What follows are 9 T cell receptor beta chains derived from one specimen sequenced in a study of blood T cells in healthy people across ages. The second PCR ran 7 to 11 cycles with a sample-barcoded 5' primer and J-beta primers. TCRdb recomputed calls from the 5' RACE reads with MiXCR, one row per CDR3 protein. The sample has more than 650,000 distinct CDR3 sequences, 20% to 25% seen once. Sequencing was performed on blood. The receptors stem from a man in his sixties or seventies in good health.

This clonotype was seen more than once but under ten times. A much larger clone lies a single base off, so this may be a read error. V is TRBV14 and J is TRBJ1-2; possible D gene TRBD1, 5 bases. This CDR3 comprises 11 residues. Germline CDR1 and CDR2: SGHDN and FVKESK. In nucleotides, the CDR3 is TGTGCCGGCAGCCAGGATCCGGGACTCACCTTC. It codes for CAGSQDPGLTF.

This CDR3 is CASNPQGANGGANVLTF. As DNA, the CDR3 is TGTGCCAGCAACCCACAGGGGGCCAACGGTGGGGCCAACGTCCTGACTTTC. This chain connects TRBV7-2 to TRBJ2-6, with 9 nucleotides matching TRBD1. From germline, CDR1 is SGHTA and CDR2 FQGNSA. Trimming at V came to 7 bases and at J to 3 bases, leaving 10 bases not matched to a gene. The CDR3 is made up of 17 amino acids. Drawing the rest from reference TRBV7-2 and TRBJ2-6, the complete variable domain is GAGVSQSPSNKVTEKGKDVELRCDPISGHTALYWYRQSLGQGLEFLIYFQGNSAPDKSGLPSDRFSAERTGGSVSTLTIQRTQQEDSAVYLCASNPQGANGGANVLTFGAGSRLTVL.

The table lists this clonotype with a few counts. The CDR3 nucleotides are TGCAGTACAAGGAGCGGGAGGATAGCCAAAAACATTCAGTACTTC. It codes for CSTRSGRIAKNIQYF. This chain connects TRBV20-1 to TRBJ2-4; 9 bases align to TRBD2. The CDR3 sequence is 15 residues long. V gave up 8 bases and J gave up 0 bases; unmatched junction bases: 8. Germline V lookup: CDR1 DFQATT, CDR2 SNEGSKA (reference sequence).

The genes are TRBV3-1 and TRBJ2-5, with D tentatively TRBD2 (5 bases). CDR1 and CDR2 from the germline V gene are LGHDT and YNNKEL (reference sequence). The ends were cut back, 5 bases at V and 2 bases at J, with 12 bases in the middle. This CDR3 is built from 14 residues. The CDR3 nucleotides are TGTGCCAGCAGCACAGCTTCGGGGCAAGAGACCCAGTACTTC. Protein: CASSTASGQETQYF.

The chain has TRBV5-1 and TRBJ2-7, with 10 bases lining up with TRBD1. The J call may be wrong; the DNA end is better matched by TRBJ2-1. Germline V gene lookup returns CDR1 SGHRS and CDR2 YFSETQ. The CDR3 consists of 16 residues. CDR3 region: CASSDRQGASYNEQFF. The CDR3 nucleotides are TGCGCCAGCAGCGACCGACAGGGGGCATCCTACAATGAGCAGTTCTTC.

CDR3 nucleotides: TGCAGCGTCCAACAGGGGGGCGAGACCCAGTACTTC. It yields the protein CSVQQGGETQYF. The chain uses TRBV29-1 and TRBJ2-5; 8 nucleotides align to TRBD1. V gave up 6 bases and J gave up 5 bases; unmatched junction bases: 5. The germline V gene has CDR1 SQVTM and CDR2 ANQGSEA. This CDR3 region has 12 residues.

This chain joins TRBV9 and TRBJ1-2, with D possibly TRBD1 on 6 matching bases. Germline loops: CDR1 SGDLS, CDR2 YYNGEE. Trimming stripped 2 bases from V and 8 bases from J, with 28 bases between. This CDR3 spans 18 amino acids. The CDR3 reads CASSVHAPEDRRFWGYTF. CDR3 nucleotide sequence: TGTGCCAGCAGCGTCCACGCCCCGGAGGACAGACGGTTTTGGGGCTACACCTTC. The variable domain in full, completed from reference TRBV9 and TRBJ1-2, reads DSGVTQTPKHLITATGQRVTLRCSPRSGDLSVYWYQQSLDQGLQFLIQYYNGEERAKGNILERFSAQQFPDLHSELNLSSLELGDSALYFCASSVHAPEDRRFWGYTFGSGTRLTVV.

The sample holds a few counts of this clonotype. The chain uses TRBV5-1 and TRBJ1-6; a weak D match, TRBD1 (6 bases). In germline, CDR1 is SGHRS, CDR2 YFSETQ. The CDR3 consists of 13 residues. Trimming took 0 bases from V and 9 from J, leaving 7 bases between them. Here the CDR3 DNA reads TGCGCCAGCAGCTTGGGACAGGTTTCACCCCTCCACTTT. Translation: CASSLGQVSPLHF.

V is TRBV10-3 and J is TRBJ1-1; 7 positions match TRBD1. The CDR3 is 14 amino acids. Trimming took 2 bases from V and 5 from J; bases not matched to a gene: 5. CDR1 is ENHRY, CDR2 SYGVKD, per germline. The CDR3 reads CAISENTGVTEAFF. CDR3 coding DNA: TGTGCCATCAGTGAGAATACAGGGGTTACTGAAGCTTTCTTT.